Listed here are 28 T cell receptor beta chains from one sample, sequenced in a study of post-analysis software for immune sequencing data. The study, taken as a whole, reports: When patients were compared with controls, 4 or 5 TRBV segments were more frequent, TRBV5-6, TRBV5-1 and TRBV20-1 among them.

No cognate antigen is known for these TCRs. Tagging with unique molecular identifiers was a feature of the TCR beta cDNA libraries. MiXCR was run by TCRdb on the PCR reads, yielding one entry per CDR3 protein. The sample holds fewer than 600,000 distinct CDR3 sequences; nearly 45% are singletons and the top ten take 12%. The sample consisted of blood. These receptors were taken from a girl aged 10 to 17 with multiple sclerosis.

This sequence joins TRBV15 and TRBJ2-7; D is unclear. Germline-derived CDR1 and CDR2 are LNHNV and YYDKDF (reference sequence). V lost 1 base to trimming and J lost 2 bases, with 12 bases between them. This CDR3 is built from 15 residues. The DNA for the CDR3 is TGTGCCACCAGCAGAGGGTGGTCCAGCCCCTACGAGCAGTACTTC. The encoded protein is CATSRGWSSPYEQYF.

The chain combines TRBV20-1 with TRBJ2-3; TRBD2 agrees at 14 bases. V dropped 3 bases and J dropped 1; count of bases not matched to a gene: 9. This CDR3 comprises 18 residues. The V gene's germline CDR1 is DFQATT and CDR2 SNEGSKA (reference sequence). The CDR3 spells CSASRGTSGSFGTDTQYF. The CDR3 DNA is TGCAGTGCTAGTCGAGGGACTAGCGGGAGCTTTGGCACAGATACGCAGTATTTT.

The chain uses TRBV5-1 and TRBJ2-7, with 9 bases lining up with TRBD1. CDR3 length: 14 residues. Germline values: CDR1 SGHRS, CDR2 YFSETQ. Unmatched junction bases numbered 7, after V lost 4 bases and J lost 5 bases. The CDR3: CASSPLQGADEQYF. In nucleotides, the CDR3 is TGCGCCAGCAGCCCATTACAGGGGGCGGACGAGCAGTACTTC. Combining the CDR3 with reference TRBV5-1 and TRBJ2-7 gives the whole variable domain KAGVTQTPRYLIKTRGQQVTLSCSPISGHRSVSWYQQTPGQGLQFLFEYFSETQRNKGNFPGRFSGRQFSNSRSEMNVSTLELGDSALYLCASSPLQGADEQYFGPGTRLTVT.

The table lists this clonotype with a count of one. V and J are TRBV3-1 and TRBJ2-4, with 9 bases matching TRBD1. Germline V gene data show CDR1 as LGHDT and CDR2 as YNNKEL (reference sequence). This CDR3 has 16 amino acids. Trimming took 4 bases from V and 1 from J; bases not matched to a gene: 5. This CDR3 is CASSPGTGWAKNIQYF. The CDR3 coding sequence is TGTGCCAGCAGCCCGGGGACAGGGTGGGCCAAAAACATTCAGTACTTC.

Worth noting for this clonotype: Since no conserved phenylalanine or tryptophan closes the CDR3, a read error is the likely cause. The chain links TRBV6-2 or TRBV6-3 to TRBJ2-5; 10 positions match TRBD2. CDR1 is MNHEY, CDR2 SVGEGT, per germline. With 2 bases clipped from V and 5 bases from J, the junction kept 5 bases outside the gene matches. The CDR3 is made up of 15 amino acids. CDR3 DNA sequence: TGTGCCAGCAGTTACGGGTCTAGCGGGAGTGAGACCCAGTACTGC. Protein product: CASSYGSSGSETQYC.

V usage is TRBV27 and J usage is TRBJ2-7; D is perhaps TRBD2 (5 bases). The germline V gene encodes CDR1 MNHEY and CDR2 SMNVEV (reference sequence). Trimming took off 6 bases at V and 0 bases at J, with 15 bases between the two ends. The CDR3 covers 15 residues. The chain's CDR3 is CASRRTRGNSYEQYF. The CDR3 DNA is TGTGCCAGCAGACGCACACGGGGAAACTCCTACGAGCAGTACTTC.

By share of the sample, this clonotype is medium-sized. The CDR3: CASSYSTSLAYNEQFF. DNA for the CDR3: TGTGCCAGCAGTTACTCGACTTCCTTGGCCTACAATGAGCAGTTCTTC. The V gene is TRBV6-5, the J gene TRBJ2-1, with D unclear. Trimming took off 0 bases at V and 2 bases at J, with 11 bases between the two ends. CDR1 and CDR2 (germline): MNHEY, SVGAGI. The CDR3 sequence is 16 residues long.

The chain links TRBV25-1 to TRBJ2-7; D possibly corresponds to TRBD1 (6 bases). Germline assignment: CDR1 MGHDK and CDR2 SYGVNS. V was pared by 3 bases and J by 1 base, with 19 bases between. This CDR3 region has 17 residues. DNA of the CDR3: TGTGCCAGCAGTGAGACAGTGAGGCAAACAGGGTCCTACGAGCAGTACTTC. It is translated as CASSETVRQTGSYEQYF.

The table lists this clonotype with a few counts. This rearrangement joins TRBV7-2 to TRBJ2-7; TRBD1 matches 9 bases. The CDR3 covers 16 residues. Per the germline V gene, CDR1 is SGHTA and CDR2 is FQGNSA. V lost 1 base, J lost 0 bases, and 4 bases stayed unmatched. CDR3 sequence (DNA): TGTGCCAGCAGCTTAGACCGGGACAGGGCCTCCTACGAGCAGTACTTC. Translated, it gives CASSLDRDRASYEQYF.

The chain carries TRBV5-6 and TRBJ2-1; D unresolved. This CDR3 has 19 residues. Germline loops: CDR1 SGHDT, CDR2 YYEEEE. V lost 2 bases and J lost 0, with 21 bases in between. In DNA, the CDR3 is TGTGCCAGCAGCTTTGGGCCCCCACCGAAATCACTCTCCTACAATGAGCAGTTCTTC. Protein sequence: CASSFGPPPKSLSYNEQFF.

This clonotype was seen only a few times. The chain joins TRBV27 to TRBJ1-1; D is uncertain. Germline-derived CDR1 and CDR2 are MNHEY and SMNVEV (reference sequence). The CDR3 sequence is 14 residues long. The V and J ends lost 5 bases and 1 base respectively, with 11 bases between them. In DNA, the CDR3 is TGTGCCAGCAGTCCCACGCAAAAGAACACTGAAGCTTTCTTT. It specifies CASSPTQKNTEAFF.

Comments on this clonotype: A read error may produce the germline difference seen at one junction end. The chain combines TRBV12-5 with TRBJ2-1; D gene uncertain. The germline V gene has CDR1 LGHNT and CDR2 FRNRAP. This CDR3 spans 17 amino acids. Here the CDR3 DNA reads TGTGCTAGTGGTTTGGAGACTCTACGACCCCCCCGCAATGGGCAGTTCTTC. It specifies CASGLETLRPPRNGQFF.

The chain recombines TRBV20-1 with TRBJ1-1, with D possibly matching TRBD1 (5 bases). There are 12 residues in the CDR3. Trimming took 1 base from V and 3 from J, leaving 6 bases between them. Germline V gene data show CDR1 as DFQATT and CDR2 as SNEGSKA (reference sequence). CDR3 region: CSARVGDTEAFF. The CDR3 region has the DNA TGCAGTGCTAGAGTAGGGGACACTGAAGCTTTCTTT.

This clonotype turned up a few times. The gene calls are TRBV6-2 or TRBV6-3 and TRBJ2-5; the match to TRBD2 covers 7 bases. Trimming cost V 0 bases and J 4 bases; bases outside gene matches: 11. This CDR3 region has 17 residues. CDR1 is MNHEY and CDR2 is SVGEGT in the germline V gene. The CDR3 reads CASSYSWLAERTETQYF. The CDR3 DNA reads TGTGCCAGCAGTTACTCTTGGCTAGCGGAAAGGACAGAGACCCAGTACTTC.

In this sample, this clonotype turned up once. The chain combines TRBV6-5 with TRBJ2-3; 8 nucleotides match TRBD2. The CDR3 totals 15 residues. Germline values: CDR1 MNHEY, CDR2 SVGAGI. J gave up 1 base and V 5 bases, and 5 bases lay outside the gene matches. CDR3 coding DNA: TGTGCCAGCAGTCTGAGCGGGAGAGGCACAGATACGCAGTATTTT. Translation gives CASSLSGRGTDTQYF.

This clonotype has a single count. J is TRBJ1-1 and V is TRBV29-1; D gene unclear. V shed 0 bases and J shed 7 bases, with 9 bases lying between them. There are 12 residues in the CDR3. Germline loops: CDR1 SQVTM, CDR2 ANQGSEA. The CDR3 region has the DNA TGCAGCGTTGAAGACGGAGAACTTGAAGCTTTCTTT. Translating it yields CSVEDGELEAFF.

This clonotype was recorded a few times. This chain joins TRBV29-1 and TRBJ2-1; perhaps TRBD1 as D (6 bases). Germline loops: CDR1 SQVTM, CDR2 ANQGSEA. The CDR3 length is 12 residues. V was cut by 6 bases and J by 9 bases, with 15 bases left in between. The CDR3 bases are TGCAGCGTAGAAACAGGGTTCGGTGAGCAGTTCTTC. This sequence encodes CSVETGFGEQFF.

The chain is built from TRBV28 and TRBJ2-5; D may be TRBD1 (6 bases). In germline, CDR1 is MDHEN, CDR2 SYDVKM. The ends were cut back, 2 bases at V and 5 bases at J, with 24 bases in the middle. The CDR3 totals 18 residues. CDR3 nucleotide sequence: TGTGCCAGCAGTTTACCCGTCAATGGACAGCCCGGAGAGGAGACCCAGTACTTC. It is translated as CASSLPVNGQPGEETQYF.

This clonotype occurred a few times. The genes are TRBV2 and TRBJ2-5; 15 bases match TRBD2. Germline V gene data show CDR1 as SNHLY and CDR2 as FYNNEI. The CDR3 runs to 16 residues. Unmatched junction bases numbered 5, after V lost 7 bases and J lost 2 bases. The CDR3 DNA reads TGTGCCAGCAACCCAGGACTAGCGGGAGGGCAAGAGACCCAGTACTTC. Amino acid sequence: CASNPGLAGGQETQYF.

This clonotype has a handful of counts. J is TRBJ1-2 and V is TRBV6-1; 9 nucleotides align to TRBD1. The CDR3 consists of 15 residues. The V and J ends lost 2 bases and 7 bases, in that order; junction bases with no gene match: 8. Germline values: CDR1 MNHNS, CDR2 SASEGT. The CDR3 loop reads CASSERDRDVVGYTF. CDR3 bases: TGTGCCAGCAGTGAAAGGGACAGGGACGTTGTTGGCTACACCTTC.

The sample holds a few counts of this clonotype. The rearrangement links TRBV27 to TRBJ2-7, with 9 bases that match TRBD1. The CDR3 consists of 13 residues. After removal of 8 bases from V and 3 bases from J, the junction contained 5 bases not matched to a gene. Germline CDR1 MNHEY, CDR2 SMNVEV (reference sequence). Here the CDR3 reads CASGPGQGYEQYF. In DNA, the CDR3 is TGTGCCAGCGGACCGGGACAGGGCTACGAGCAGTACTTC.

The rearrangement uses TRBV28 and TRBJ2-4, with TRBD2 identical over 11 bases. The germline gives CDR1 MDHEN, CDR2 SYDVKM. V dropped 6 bases and J dropped 7; count of bases not matched to a gene: 11. The CDR3 totals 16 residues. Written as DNA, the CDR3 is TGTGCCAGCAGCCCCGAGGGACTAGCGGAGGGGAACATTCAGTACTTC. Its translation is CASSPEGLAEGNIQYF.

This sequence joins TRBV20-1 and TRBJ2-1, with D perhaps TRBD2 (6 bases). The length of the CDR3 is 11 residues. Trimming cost V 6 bases and J 6 bases, with 9 bases left between them. The V gene's germline CDR1 is DFQATT and CDR2 SNEGSKA (reference sequence). The CDR3 sequence: CSAQTSNEQFF. As DNA, the CDR3 is TGCAGTGCCCAGACTAGCAATGAGCAGTTCTTC.

The chain links TRBV10-3 to TRBJ1-2, with D possibly being TRBD1 (5 bases). The CDR3 extends over 14 amino acids. The V end lost 0 bases, the J end lost 5 bases, and 10 bases lay between the germline ends. The germline gives CDR1 ENHRY, CDR2 SYGVKD. CDR3 in DNA: TGTGCCATCAGTGAGTCCTCCGGGGGATATGGCTACACCTTC. The encoded protein is CAISESSGGYGYTF.

For this clonotype: Germline is not matched at one junction end, which may reflect a read error. V is TRBV7-2 and J is TRBJ2-7; 8 bases agree with TRBD2. The CDR3 sequence is 15 residues long. The germline V gene encodes CDR1 SGHTA and CDR2 FQGNSA. CDR3 nucleotide sequence: TGTGCCGGCAGCTTAGCGGGACGCAACCCTTACGAGCAGTACTTC. The encoded protein is CAGSLAGRNPYEQYF.

The count of this clonotype is one. The chain uses TRBV20-1 and TRBJ2-2; perhaps TRBD1 as D (7 bases). The germline V gene encodes CDR1 DFQATT and CDR2 SNEGSKA (reference sequence). V was shortened by 3 bases and J by 4 bases, with 12 bases between the two germline ends. This CDR3 comprises 14 residues. The CDR3 reads CSARVRGVTGELFF. CDR3 in DNA: TGCAGTGCTAGGGTCAGGGGGGTCACCGGGGAGCTGTTTTTT.

The rearrangement joins TRBV6-6 to TRBJ2-7, with 8 nucleotides matching TRBD1. Germline CDR1 is MNHNY and CDR2 is SVGAGI (reference sequence). The CDR3 has 14 residues. The J segment lost 3 bases and the V segment lost 7 bases, leaving 8 bases of the junction unmatched. The CDR3, as DNA: TGTGCCAGCACTCGGGGACAGGTACTCTACGAGCAGTACTTC. Translated, it gives CASTRGQVLYEQYF.

This rearrangement joins TRBV20-1 to TRBJ2-7, with 8 nucleotides matching TRBD1. Per germline, CDR1 DFQATT and CDR2 SNEGSKA (reference sequence). Trimming cost V 2 bases and J 3 bases; bases outside gene matches: 3. This CDR3 contains 13 residues. The CDR3 protein is CSARQGADYEQYF. The CDR3 DNA reads as TGCAGTGCTAGACAGGGGGCGGACTACGAGCAGTACTTC.